These T cell receptor beta chains were read from a single sample in a study of cytomegalovirus exposure and HLA in healthy donors. Clones were sequenced by immunoSEQ multiplex PCR, and TCRdb holds only the in-frame ones, with some missing. The data hold a few hundred thousand clones, with roughly 79% observed a single time. What was sequenced was PBMCs. The receptors stem from a man younger than 35 in good health and CMV-seronegative. Each CDR3 is given with its conserved first and last residue. The order of the fields is V gene, clone size, J gene, D gene, CDR3 protein, CDR3 DNA. A D gene is named only where the DNA matches it firmly. The size of a clone is reported for some rows only, either as once, few or many, or as a class for expanded clones.

>TRBV5-1|.|TRBJ2-1|.
CASSPAEGNEQFF
TGCGCCAGCAGCCCGGCCGAGGGCAATGAGCAGTTCTTC
>TRBV19|.|TRBJ1-5|TRBD1
CASSGGQGGQPQHF
TGTGCCAGTAGTGGCGGACAGGGTGGTCAGCCCCAGCATTTT
>TRBV2|.|TRBJ2-3|TRBD2
CASSGFGLAGVTDTQYF
TGTGCCAGCAGTGGATTCGGACTAGCGGGGGTCACAGATACGCAGTATTTT
>TRBV15|.|TRBJ1-5|TRBD1
CATSSPRDRDRGNQPQHF
TGTGCCACCAGCAGTCCCCGGGACAGGGATCGCGGCAATCAGCCCCAGCATTTT
>TRBV6-5|few|TRBJ2-7|TRBD1
CASSYQGASYEQYF
TGTGCCAGCAGTTATCAGGGGGCTTCCTACGAGCAGTACTTC
>TRBV6-5|.|TRBJ2-2|.
CASRPTSNTGELFF
TGTGCCAGCAGGCCCACATCGAACACCGGGGAGCTGTTTTTT
>TRBV7-8|once|TRBJ1-2|.
CASSLDEGWSNYGYTF
TGTGCCAGCAGCTTAGATGAGGGCTGGTCTAACTATGGCTACACCTTC
>TRBV4-2|.|TRBJ1-2|TRBD1
CASSQTGTGTNYGYTF
TGTGCCAGCAGCCAAACCGGGACAGGAACTAACTATGGCTACACCTTC
>TRBV4-1|.|TRBJ1-3|.
CASSQGDSTGNTIYF
TGCGCCAGCAGCCAAGGAGACAGTACTGGAAACACCATATATTTT
>TRBV4-1|.|TRBJ2-7|TRBD1
CASSQEDGQAGYEQYF
TGCGCCAGCAGCCAAGAAGACGGACAGGCGGGCTACGAGCAGTACTTC
>TRBV19|.|TRBJ2-7|TRBD1
CASSISGTGTHEQYF
TGTGCCAGTAGTATCTCGGGGACAGGTACCCACGAGCAGTACTTC
>TRBV13|.|TRBJ2-7|TRBD2
CASSSGRYEQYF
TGTGCCTCCTCTAGCGGGAGGTACGAGCAGTACTTC
>TRBV7-9|.|TRBJ1-4|.
CSSSAQSGDCVF
TGTTCCAGCAGCGCTCAGTCAGGGGATTGCGTTTTT
>TRBV18|once|TRBJ2-3|.
CASSPRVGSRSTDTQYF
TGTGCCAGCTCACCACGGGTCGGGAGCCGGAGCACAGATACGCAGTATTTT
>TRBV30|.|TRBJ1-6|.
CAWTWGRHSPLHF
TGTGCCTGGACTTGGGGGAGGCATTCACCCCTCCACTTT
>TRBV28|.|TRBJ2-7|.
CASAGNVHYEQYF
TGTGCGTCAGCAGGGAACGTTCATTACGAGCAGTACTTC
>TRBV6-5|.|TRBJ1-5|.
CASSYSYSGNQPQHF
TGTGCCAGCAGTTACTCCTATAGTGGCAATCAGCCCCAGCATTTT
>TRBV19|.|TRBJ2-7|TRBD1
CASSIRQGGDEQYF
TGTGCCAGTAGTATCCGACAGGGGGGCGACGAGCAGTACTTC
>TRBV5-3|.|TRBJ1-5|TRBD1
CARSGTGFDQPQHF
TGTGCCAGAAGCGGGACAGGTTTCGATCAGCCCCAGCATTTT
>TRBV5-4|.|TRBJ1-1|.
CASSRGEGTEAFF
TGTGCCAGCAGCCGGGGTGAGGGCACTGAAGCTTTCTTT
>TRBV5-6|.|TRBJ1-1|.
CASSLAGGLTEAFF
TGTGCCAGCAGCTTGGCCGGGGGACTTACTGAAGCTTTCTTT
>TRBV19|.|TRBJ1-2|TRBD1
CASSVRQGHGYTF
TGTGCCAGTAGTGTTCGACAGGGACATGGCTACACCTTC
>TRBV5-1|.|TRBJ1-4|.
CASSKDWTNEKLFF
TGCGCCAGCAGCAAGGACTGGACTAATGAAAAACTGTTTTTT
>TRBV11-2|.|TRBJ1-1|.
CASSSSEGMNTEAFF
TGTGCCAGCAGCTCCTCTGAGGGCATGAACACTGAAGCTTTCTTT
>TRBV27|.|TRBJ1-1|.
CASSLSWRFTEAFF
TGTGCCAGCAGTTTATCTTGGAGGTTCACTGAAGCTTTCTTT
>TRBV27|few|TRBJ1-1|.
CASGKHRVGSEAFF
TGTGCCAGCGGAAAACACAGGGTCGGCAGTGAAGCTTTCTTT
>TRBV6-5|few|TRBJ2-5|.
CASSPRTEETQYF
TGTGCCAGCAGCCCTAGGACAGAAGAGACCCAGTACTTC
>TRBV7-9|.|TRBJ2-6|.
CASSPTRVSLSGANVLTF
TGTGCCAGCAGCCCTACGAGGGTATCCCTCTCTGGGGCCAACGTCCTGACTTTC
>TRBV7-3|.|TRBJ2-2|.
CASSLRLGLAVYTGELFF
TGTGCCAGCAGCTTACGACTCGGCTTAGCGGTATACACCGGGGAGCTGTTTTTT
>TRBV10-3|.|TRBJ2-2|TRBD2
CAITAQTSGGVSNTGELFF
TGTGCCATCACCGCACAGACTAGCGGGGGGGTATCGAACACCGGGGAGCTGTTTTTT
>TRBV7-9|.|TRBJ2-5|.
CAADPGGETQYF
TGTGCCGCAGACCCTGGCGGAGAGACCCAGTACTTC
>TRBV9|.|TRBJ2-7|TRBD2
CASSDGSGSHEQYF
TGTGCCAGCAGCGATGGTAGCGGGAGTCACGAGCAGTACTTC
>TRBV27|.|TRBJ2-5|.
CASSSERWQETQYF
TGTGCCAGCAGTAGTGAGCGTTGGCAAGAGACCCAGTACTTC
>TRBV13|.|TRBJ2-7|.
CASSLRGARSYEQYF
TGTGCCAGCAGCTTACGCGGGGCCCGTTCCTACGAGCAGTACTTC
>TRBV5-1|.|TRBJ2-7|.
CASSPGSYEQYF
TGCGCCAGCAGCCCAGGTAGCTACGAGCAGTACTTC
>TRBV5-6|few|TRBJ2-5|.
CASSLVGQETQYF
TGTGCCAGCAGCTTGGTCGGCCAAGAGACCCAGTACTTC
>TRBV29-1|.|TRBJ2-3|TRBD2
CSATGLAGVTDTQYF
TGCAGCGCCACCGGACTAGCGGGAGTCACAGATACGCAGTATTTT
>TRBV29-1|.|TRBJ2-5|.
CSAARQEAETQYF
TGCAGCGCTGCCCGACAGGAAGCAGAGACCCAGTACTTC
>TRBV5-1|.|TRBJ2-6|.
CASSLLPGSGANVLTF
TGCGCCAGCAGCTTGTTGCCAGGCAGCGGGGCCAACGTCCTGACTTTC
>TRBV7-8|.|TRBJ2-3|.
CASSLAIKELTDTQYF
TGTGCCAGCAGCTTAGCGATAAAAGAACTCACAGATACGCAGTATTTT
>TRBV11-3|.|TRBJ2-7|.
CASSLGLSLFSYEQYF
TGTGCCAGCAGCTTGGGACTCTCGCTTTTCTCCTACGAGCAGTACTTC
>TRBV7-2|.|TRBJ2-5|.
CASSSSGTQYF
TGTGCCAGCAGCTCGTCCGGGACCCAGTACTTC
>TRBV19|.|TRBJ1-2|.
CATSLGPYGYTF
TGTGCCACCTCCTTGGGGCCCTATGGCTACACCTTC
>TRBV7-9|.|TRBJ2-2|TRBD1
CSSVGEDRGNTGELFF
TGTTCCAGCGTGGGGGAGGACAGGGGGAACACCGGGGAGCTGTTTTTT
>TRBV5-1|few|TRBJ1-1|.
CASSLWAGDAAEAFF
TGCGCCAGCAGCTTGTGGGCGGGGGACGCGGCTGAAGCTTTCTTT
>TRBV30|.|TRBJ1-6|.
CAWSVPGSYNSPLHF
TGTGCCTGGAGTGTACCGGGCTCCTATAATTCACCCCTCCACTTT
>TRBV7-9|many|TRBJ1-5|.
CASSFNAGANQPQHF
TGTGCCAGCAGCTTCAATGCGGGGGCCAATCAGCCCCAGCATTTT
>TRBV7-8|.|TRBJ1-1|TRBD1
CASSRGQGNTEAFF
TGTGCCAGCAGCAGAGGACAGGGGAACACTGAAGCTTTCTTT
>TRBV6-6|.|TRBJ1-2|.
CASSYSGVIAVGYTF
TGTGCCAGCAGTTACTCGGGTGTAATAGCTGTTGGCTACACCTTC
>TRBV6-1|.|TRBJ1-1|.
CASSDWGVEAFF
TGTGCCAGCAGTGATTGGGGAGTTGAAGCTTTCTTT
>TRBV7-2|.|TRBJ1-2|.
CASSLTMDRKSGYTF
TGTGCCAGCAGCTTAACGATGGACAGAAAAAGTGGCTACACCTTC
>TRBV2|.|TRBJ2-7|TRBD2
CASSERLSAGAYEQYF
TGTGCCAGCAGTGAACGGTTATCAGCGGGAGCTTACGAGCAGTACTTC
>TRBV7-7|.|TRBJ2-1|TRBD2
CASSLGSVAGANEQFF
TGTGCTAGCAGCTTAGGGTCGGTAGCGGGAGCTAATGAGCAGTTCTTC
>TRBV6-5|.|TRBJ1-2|TRBD1
CASSRDTGEDYGYTF
TGTGCCAGCAGTCGAGACACAGGGGAAGACTATGGCTACACCTTC